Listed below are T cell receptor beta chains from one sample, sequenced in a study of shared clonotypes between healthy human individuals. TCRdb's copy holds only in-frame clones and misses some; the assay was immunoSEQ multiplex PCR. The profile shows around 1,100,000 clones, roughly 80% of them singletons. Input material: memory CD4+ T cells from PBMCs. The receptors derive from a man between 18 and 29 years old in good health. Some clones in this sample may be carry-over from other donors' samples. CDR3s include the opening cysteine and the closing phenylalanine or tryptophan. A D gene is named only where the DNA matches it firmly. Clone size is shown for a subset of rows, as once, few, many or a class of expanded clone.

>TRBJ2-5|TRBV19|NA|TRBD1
TGTGCCAGCCTGGGACAGGGCCAGACCCAGTACTTC
CASLGQGQTQYF
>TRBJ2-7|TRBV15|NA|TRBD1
TGTGCCACCAGCAGAGATTTCGAGGGGGCGAACGAGCAGTACTTC
CATSRDFEGANEQYF
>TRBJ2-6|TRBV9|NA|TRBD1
TGTGCCAGCAGCGCCCACCGGGACAGGGACCGCTCTGGGGCCAACGTCCTGACTTTC
CASSAHRDRDRSGANVLTF
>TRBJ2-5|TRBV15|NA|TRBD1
TGTGCCACCAGCACGCGGACAGGGACTTCCTCGCAAGAGACCCAGTACTTC
CATSTRTGTSSQETQYF
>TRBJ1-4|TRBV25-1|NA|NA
TGTGCCAGCAGTGGAATAGGGGGTGCAACTAATGAAAAACTGTTTTTT
CASSGIGGATNEKLFF
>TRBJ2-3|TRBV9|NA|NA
TGTGCCAGCAGCGTAGAGTGGTCCGGAGATACGCAGTATTTT
CASSVEWSGDTQYF
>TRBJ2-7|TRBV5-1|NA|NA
TGCGCCAGCAGCTTGGCAGGGCCCCTCTACGAGCAGTACTTC
CASSLAGPLYEQYF
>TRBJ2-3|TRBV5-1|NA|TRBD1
TGCGCCAGCAGCCGGGACAGCAGCACAGATACGCAGTATTTT
CASSRDSSTDTQYF
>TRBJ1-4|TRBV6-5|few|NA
TGTGCCAGCAGTTACTCCCCCGGGCCTGGGGGTGAAAAACTGTTTTTT
CASSYSPGPGGEKLFF
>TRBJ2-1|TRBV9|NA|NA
TGTGCCAGCAGCGTAGATGGTAGAGTCTACGTGGGAATCAATGAGCAGTTCTTC
CASSVDGRVYVGINEQFF
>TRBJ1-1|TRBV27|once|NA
TGTGCCAGCAGCCCCGCCTGGGTCAGGGGCACTTTCGGATCTCGTGAAGCTTTCTTT
CASSPAWVRGTFGSREAFF
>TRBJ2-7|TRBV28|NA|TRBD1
TGTGCCAGCAGTTCTGCCGGGACAGCCTACGAGCAGTACTTC
CASSSAGTAYEQYF
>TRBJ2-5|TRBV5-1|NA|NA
TGCGCCAGCAGCTCAGCAGGGGTGGGAGAGACCCAGTACTTC
CASSSAGVGETQYF
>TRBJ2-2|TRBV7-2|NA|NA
TGTGCCAGCAGCTTAGTGGGGACGAACACCGGGGAGCTGTTTTTT
CASSLVGTNTGELFF
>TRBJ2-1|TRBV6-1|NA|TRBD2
TGTGCCAGCGGAAGTAGCGGGAGAGGTGAGCAGTTCTTC
CASGSSGRGEQFF
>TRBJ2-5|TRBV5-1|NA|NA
TGCGCCAGCAGCTTGGGGTCGGCGGGCAGGTCAAAAGAGACCCAGTACTTC
CASSLGSAGRSKETQYF
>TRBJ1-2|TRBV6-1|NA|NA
TGTGCCAGCAGTGAAGCGCAGGGACACAACTTC
CASSEAQGHNF
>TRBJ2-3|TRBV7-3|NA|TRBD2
TGTGCCAGCAGCCTTAGCGGGAGAGGGGCAGATACGCAGTATTTT
CASSLSGRGADTQYF
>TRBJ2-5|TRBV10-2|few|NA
TGCGCCAGCACCGGGGCTAGGCAAGAGACCCAGTACTTC
CASTGARQETQYF
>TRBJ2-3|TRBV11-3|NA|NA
TGTGCCAGCAGCCCCGGGGTTGTAACAGATACGCAGTATTTT
CASSPGVVTDTQYF
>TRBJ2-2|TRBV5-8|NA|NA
TGTGCCAGCAGCTTGTTTACGACCGGGGAGCTGTTTTTT
CASSLFTTGELFF
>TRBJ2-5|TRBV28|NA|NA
TGTGCCAGCAGTTTTGGACAGCCGGGAGAGACCCAGTACTTC
CASSFGQPGETQYF
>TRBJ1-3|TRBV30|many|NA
TGTGCCTGGAGTGTCTCAGGGCGAAACACCATATATTTT
CAWSVSGRNTIYF
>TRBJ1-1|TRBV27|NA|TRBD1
TGTGCCAGCAGTTTAAGGGCAGGGGGCACGGGCACTGAAGCTTTCTTT
CASSLRAGGTGTEAFF
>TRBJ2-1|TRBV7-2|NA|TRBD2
TGTGCCAGCAGCGCCCTAGCGGGAATCTACAATGAGCAGTTCTTC
CASSALAGIYNEQFF
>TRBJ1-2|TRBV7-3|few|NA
TGTGCCAGCAGCGCTAACAGGGATGGTGGCTACACCTTC
CASSANRDGGYTF
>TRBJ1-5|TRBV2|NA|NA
TGTGCCAGCACTTCCGGGACGGTTAGCAATCAGCCCCAGCATTTT
CASTSGTVSNQPQHF
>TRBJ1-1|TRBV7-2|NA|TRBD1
TGTGCCAGCAGCTTCATGAGGACAGGGGATTTTTTCTTT
CASSFMRTGDFFF